Shown below are 8 T cell receptor beta chains from a single sample sequenced in a study of T cell responses to AZD1222 COVID-19 vaccine. Assay used: immunoSEQ multiplex PCR; TCRdb lists only in-frame clones, some missing. Of 40,000 to 45,000 clones listed, roughly 78% were seen once; the top ten hold roughly a fifth. The sequencing used peripheral blood, collected 28 days after the second dose of the MenACWY control vaccine. These receptors all stem from an adult who received the MenACWY meningococcal vaccine as a control.

The chain joins TRBV6-5 to TRBJ1-1; D ambiguous. The CDR3 covers 14 residues. Germline CDR1 MNHEY, CDR2 SVGAGI. Trimming cost V 6 bases and J 8 bases, with 19 bases left between them. The CDR3, as DNA: TGTGCCAGCAGCCCCAGAGTGCAAGCATGGGAAGCTTTCTTT. Translated: CASSPRVQAWEAFF.

The chain joins TRBV19 to TRBJ2-3; 10 positions match TRBD2. The CDR3 is 16 amino acids. Trimming cost V 5 bases and J 3 bases; bases outside gene matches: 8. CDR1 and CDR2 (germline): LNHDA, SQIVND (reference sequence). DNA of the CDR3: TGTGCCAGTAGTTTGCTAGCGGGAGCTCTGACAGATACGCAGTATTTT. Translating it yields CASSLLAGALTDTQYF.

The chain joins TRBV24-1 to TRBJ2-3; the match to TRBD2 covers 10 bases. The CDR3 spans 18 residues. With 3 bases clipped from V and 2 bases from J, the junction kept 10 bases outside the gene matches. Germline-derived CDR1 and CDR2 are KGHDR and SFDVKD. The CDR3 region has the DNA TGTGCCACCAGTGATCCGAACCCTAGCGGGGGTAACACAGATACGCAGTATTTT. Translated, it gives CATSDPNPSGGNTDTQYF.

The CDR3 loop is CASSPDGMIMNTEAFF. Here the CDR3 DNA reads TGTGCCAGCAGTCCAGACGGGATGATTATGAACACTGAAGCTTTCTTT. This chain links TRBV3-1 (or the pseudogene TRBV3-2) with TRBJ1-1; D remains unclear. The germline V and J ends were trimmed by 6 bases and 0 bases, with 17 bases remaining between them. CDR3 length: 16 amino acids. CDR1 LGHDT and CDR2 YNNKEL come from the germline V gene (reference sequence).

The V and J genes are TRBV5-1 and TRBJ1-2; no clear D gene. Per germline, CDR1 SGHRS and CDR2 YFSETQ. Trimming took off 4 bases at V and 8 bases at J, with 18 bases between the two ends. CDR3 length equals 14 residues. CDR3 region: CASSPTPGNRGYTF. CDR3 bases: TGCGCCAGCAGCCCCACGCCCGGGAACCGGGGCTACACCTTC.

The chain combines TRBV7-7 with TRBJ2-7; perhaps D is TRBD1 or TRBD2 (5 bases each). The CDR3 is 15 amino acids. With 1 base removed from V and 1 base from J, the gap between germline ends came to 11 bases. CDR1 is SSHAT and CDR2 is FNYEAQ in the germline V gene (reference sequence). The CDR3 reads CASSLDGDGSYEQYV. The CDR3 coding sequence is TGTGCCAGCAGCTTAGATGGGGACGGATCCTACGAGCAGTACGTC.

This clone was observed a handful of times. As DNA, the CDR3 is TGTGCCAGCAGCCAATCGACGACCAATCAGCCCCAGCATTTT. It codes for CASSQSTTNQPQHF. The chain combines TRBV7-8 with TRBJ1-5; no firm D call. Trimming took off 5 bases at V and 3 bases at J, with 11 bases between the two ends. Germline values: CDR1 SGHVS, CDR2 FQNEAQ. CDR3 length equals 14 residues. The full variable domain, its missing parts supplied by reference TRBV7-8 and TRBJ1-5, is GAGVSQSPRYKVAKRGQDVALRCDPISGHVSLFWYQQALGQGPEFLTYFQNEAQLDKSGLPSDRFFAERPEGSVSTLKIQRTQQEDSAVYLCASSQSTTNQPQHFGDGTRLSIL.

The CDR3 DNA follows: TGTGCCTGGAGTGTAGTTGGTATTTTCGGGACACCCCTCCACTTT. Translating gives CAWSVVGIFGTPLHF. The chain recombines TRBV30 with TRBJ1-6; D unclear. The CDR3 covers 15 residues. Germline CDR1 reads GTSNPN; CDR2 reads SVGIG (reference sequence). The ends were cut back, 0 bases at V and 11 bases at J, with 17 bases in the middle.